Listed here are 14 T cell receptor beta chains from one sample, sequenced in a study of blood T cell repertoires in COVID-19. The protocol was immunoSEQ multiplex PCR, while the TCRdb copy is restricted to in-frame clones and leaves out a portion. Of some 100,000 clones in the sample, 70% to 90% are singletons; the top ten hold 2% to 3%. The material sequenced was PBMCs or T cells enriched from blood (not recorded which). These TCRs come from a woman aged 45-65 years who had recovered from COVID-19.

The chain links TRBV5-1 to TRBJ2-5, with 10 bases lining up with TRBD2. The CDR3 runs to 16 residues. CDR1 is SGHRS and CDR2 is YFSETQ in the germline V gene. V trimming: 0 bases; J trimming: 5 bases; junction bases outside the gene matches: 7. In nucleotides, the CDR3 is TGCGCCAGCAGCTTGGGGGGTAGCGGGAGGACCGAGACCCAGTACTTC. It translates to CASSLGGSGRTETQYF.

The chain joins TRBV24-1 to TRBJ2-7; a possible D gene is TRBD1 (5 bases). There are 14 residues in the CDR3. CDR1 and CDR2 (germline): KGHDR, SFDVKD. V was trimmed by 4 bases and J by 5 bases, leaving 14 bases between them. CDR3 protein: CATSESGLAHEQYF. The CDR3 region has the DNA TGTGCCACCAGTGAATCAGGGCTGGCCCACGAGCAGTACTTC.

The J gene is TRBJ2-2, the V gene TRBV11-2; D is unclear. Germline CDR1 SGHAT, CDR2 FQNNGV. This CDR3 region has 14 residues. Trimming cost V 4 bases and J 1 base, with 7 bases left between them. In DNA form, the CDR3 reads TGTGCCAGCAGCTACGACTGGAACACCGGGGAGCTGTTTTTT. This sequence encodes CASSYDWNTGELFF.

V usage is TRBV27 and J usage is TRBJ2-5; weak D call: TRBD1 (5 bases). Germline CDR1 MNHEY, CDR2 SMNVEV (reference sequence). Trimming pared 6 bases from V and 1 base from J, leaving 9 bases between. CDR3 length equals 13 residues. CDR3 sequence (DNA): TGTGCCAGCAGAAGAGACAGCCAAGAGACCCAGTACTTC. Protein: CASRRDSQETQYF.

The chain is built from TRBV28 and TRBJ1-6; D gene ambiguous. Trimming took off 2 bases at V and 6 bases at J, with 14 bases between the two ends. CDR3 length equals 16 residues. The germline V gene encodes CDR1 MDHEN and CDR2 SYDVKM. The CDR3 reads CASSLILTRGNSPLHF. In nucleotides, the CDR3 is TGTGCCAGCAGTTTAATTCTCACTCGTGGTAATTCACCCCTCCACTTT.

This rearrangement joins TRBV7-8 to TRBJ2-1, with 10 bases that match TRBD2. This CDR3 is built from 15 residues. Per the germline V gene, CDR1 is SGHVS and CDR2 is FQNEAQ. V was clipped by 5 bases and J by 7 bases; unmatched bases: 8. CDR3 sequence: CASSQAGGRRNEQFF. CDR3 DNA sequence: TGTGCCAGCAGCCAAGCGGGGGGGCGCAGGAATGAGCAGTTCTTC.

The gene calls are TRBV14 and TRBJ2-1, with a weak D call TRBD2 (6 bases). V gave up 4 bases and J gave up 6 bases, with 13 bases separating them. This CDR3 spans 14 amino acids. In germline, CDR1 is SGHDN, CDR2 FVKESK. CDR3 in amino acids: CASSPMGLINEQFF. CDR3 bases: TGTGCCAGCAGCCCGATGGGACTGATCAATGAGCAGTTCTTC. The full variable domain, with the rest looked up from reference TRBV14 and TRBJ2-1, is EAGVTQFPSHSVIEKGQTVTLRCDPISGHDNLYWYRRVMGKEIKFLLHFVKESKQDESGMPNNRFLAERTGGTYSTLKVQPAELEDSGVYFCASSPMGLINEQFFGPGTRLTVL.

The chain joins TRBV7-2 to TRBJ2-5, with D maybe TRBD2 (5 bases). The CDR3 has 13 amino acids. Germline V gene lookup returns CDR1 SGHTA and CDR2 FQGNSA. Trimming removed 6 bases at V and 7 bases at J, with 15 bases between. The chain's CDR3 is CASRGLPSLTQYF. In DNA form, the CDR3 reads TGTGCCAGCAGAGGGCTCCCTAGCTTGACCCAGTACTTC.

The chain's CDR3 is CASSLYGGGEGTDTQYF. Written as DNA, the CDR3 is TGTGCCAGCAGCCTTTACGGAGGGGGGGAAGGCACAGATACGCAGTATTTT. The chain couples TRBV3-1 (or the pseudogene TRBV3-2) to TRBJ2-3; the D gene is possibly TRBD2 (7 bases). V lost 4 bases and J 1 base, leaving 18 bases between the germline ends. The CDR3 has 17 residues. Germline CDR1 and CDR2: LGHDT and YNNKEL (reference sequence).

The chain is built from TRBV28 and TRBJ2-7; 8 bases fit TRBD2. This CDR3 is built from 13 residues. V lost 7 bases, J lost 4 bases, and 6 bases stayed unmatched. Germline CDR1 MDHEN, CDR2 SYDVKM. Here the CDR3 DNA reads TGTGCCAGCACCCTCCCGGGAGGGTACGAGCAGTACTTC. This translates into CASTLPGGYEQYF.

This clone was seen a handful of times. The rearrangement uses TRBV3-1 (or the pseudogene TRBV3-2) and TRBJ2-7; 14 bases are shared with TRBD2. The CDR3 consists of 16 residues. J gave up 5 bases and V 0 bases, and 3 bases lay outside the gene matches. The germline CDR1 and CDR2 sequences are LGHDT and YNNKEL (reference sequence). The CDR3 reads CASSQESGLAGDEQYF. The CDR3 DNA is TGTGCCAGCAGCCAAGAGTCGGGACTAGCGGGAGACGAGCAGTACTTC.

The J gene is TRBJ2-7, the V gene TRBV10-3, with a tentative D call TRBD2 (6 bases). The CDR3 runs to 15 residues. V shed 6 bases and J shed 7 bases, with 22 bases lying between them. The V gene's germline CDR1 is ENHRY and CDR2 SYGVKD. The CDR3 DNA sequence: TGTGCCATCAGCCGCCTGACGGGAGATTTGGGGGAGCAGTACTTC. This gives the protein CAISRLTGDLGEQYF.

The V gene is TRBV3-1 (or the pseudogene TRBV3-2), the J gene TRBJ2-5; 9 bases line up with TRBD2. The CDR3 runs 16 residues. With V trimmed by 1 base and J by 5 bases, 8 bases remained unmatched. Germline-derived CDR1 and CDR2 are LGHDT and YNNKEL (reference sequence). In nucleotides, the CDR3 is TGTGCCAGCAGCCAAGCCCCGGGACTAGCTAGCGAGACCCAGTACTTC. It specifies CASSQAPGLASETQYF.

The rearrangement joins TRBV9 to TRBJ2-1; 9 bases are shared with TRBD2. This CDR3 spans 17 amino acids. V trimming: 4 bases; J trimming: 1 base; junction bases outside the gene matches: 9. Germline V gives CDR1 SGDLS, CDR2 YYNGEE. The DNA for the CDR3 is TGTGCCAGCAGCCCGAGAATGGCGGGGGGGTCCTACAATGAGCAGTTCTTC. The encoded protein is CASSPRMAGGSYNEQFF.